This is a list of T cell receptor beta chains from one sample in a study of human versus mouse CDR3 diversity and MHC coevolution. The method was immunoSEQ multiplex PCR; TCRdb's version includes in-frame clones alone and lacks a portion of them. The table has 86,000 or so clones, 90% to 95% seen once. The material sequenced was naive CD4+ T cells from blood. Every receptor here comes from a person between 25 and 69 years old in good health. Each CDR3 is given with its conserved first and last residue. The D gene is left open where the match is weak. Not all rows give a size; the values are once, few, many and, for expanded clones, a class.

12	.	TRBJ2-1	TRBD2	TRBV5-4	CASSGLAGLPFF	TGTGCCAGCAGCGGACTAGCGGGACTACCGTTCTTC
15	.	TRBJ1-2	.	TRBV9	CASSVEPARGYGYTF	TGTGCCAGCAGCGTAGAGCCGGCAAGGGGCTATGGCTACACCTTC
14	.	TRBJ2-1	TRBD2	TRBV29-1	CSVDVTSGYNEQFF	TGCAGCGTTGACGTAACTAGCGGTTACAATGAGCAGTTCTTC
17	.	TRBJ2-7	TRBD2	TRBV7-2	CASSAQILAGGRNEQYF	TGTGCCAGCAGCGCCCAGATACTAGCGGGAGGCAGGAACGAGCAGTACTTC
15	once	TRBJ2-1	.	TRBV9	CASSPPAGPYNEQFF	TGTGCCAGCAGCCCTCCTGCGGGGCCCTACAATGAGCAGTTCTTC
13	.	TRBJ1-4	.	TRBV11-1	CASSLGAQEKLFF	TGTGCCAGCAGCTTAGGGGCCCAAGAAAAACTGTTTTTT
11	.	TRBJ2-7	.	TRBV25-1	CASSRSYEQYF	TGTGCCAGCAGCCGCTCCTACGAGCAGTACTTC
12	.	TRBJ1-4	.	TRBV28	CASSLKWEKLFF	TGTGCCAGCAGCCTAAAGTGGGAAAAACTGTTTTTT
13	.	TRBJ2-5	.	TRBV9	CASSVYDRETQYF	TGTGCCAGCAGCGTATACGATCGGGAGACCCAGTACTTC
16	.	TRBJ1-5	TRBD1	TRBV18	CASSRDRGGFNQPQHF	TGTGCCAGCTCACGGGACAGGGGGGGATTTAATCAGCCCCAGCATTTT
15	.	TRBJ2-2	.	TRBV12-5	CASGPPGANTGELFF	TGTGCTAGTGGTCCCCCCGGGGCGAACACCGGGGAGCTGTTTTTT
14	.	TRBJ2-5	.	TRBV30	CAWGRGGAQETQYF	TGTGCCTGGGGTAGAGGGGGGGCTCAGGAGACCCAGTACTTC
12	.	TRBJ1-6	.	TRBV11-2	CASSLGGSPLHF	TGTGCCAGCAGCTTGGGGGGGTCCCCCCTCCACTTT
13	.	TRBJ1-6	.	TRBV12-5	CASGLGANSPLHF	TGTGCTAGTGGTTTGGGGGCTAATTCACCCCTCCACTTT
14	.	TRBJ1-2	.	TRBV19	CASSDWSGYYGYTF	TGTGCCAGTAGTGATTGGTCGGGATACTATGGCTACACCTTC
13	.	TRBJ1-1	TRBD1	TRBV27	CATQGQGYVEAFF	TGTGCCACCCAGGGACAGGGGTACGTAGAAGCTTTCTTT
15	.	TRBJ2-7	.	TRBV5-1	CASSLLTGQSYEQYF	TGCGCCAGCAGCTTGTTAACGGGACAATCCTACGAGCAGTACTTC
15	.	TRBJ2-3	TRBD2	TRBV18	CASSPGGRVPDTQYF	TGTGCCAGCTCACCCGGCGGGAGGGTCCCAGATACGCAGTATTTT
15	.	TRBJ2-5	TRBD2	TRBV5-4	CASSLVGRKQETQYF	TGTGCCAGCAGCTTGGTCGGGAGGAAGCAAGAGACCCAGTACTTC
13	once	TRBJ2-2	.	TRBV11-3	CASSSRQTGELFF	TGTGCCAGCAGCTCCAGACAGACCGGGGAGCTGTTTTTT
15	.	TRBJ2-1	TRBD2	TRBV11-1	CASSPSTSGMREQFF	TGTGCCAGCAGCCCCTCAACTAGCGGGATGCGGGAGCAGTTCTTC
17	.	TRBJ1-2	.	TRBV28	CASSLLQRGGSNYGYTF	TGTGCCAGCAGTTTACTTCAACGGGGGGGCTCTAACTATGGCTACACCTTC